This TCR beta chain was sequenced in a study of blood T cell repertoires in COVID-19. Study details: Samples taken during acute and convalescent COVID-19 were collected in the United States, Italy and Spain. The cDNA or gDNA used as material had been derived from T cells, B-cell-depleted T cells, or PBMCs.

Trimming left V 5 bases short and J 1 base short, with 8 bases between. The CDR3 is 14 amino acids. CDR1 and CDR2 (germline): SGHTA, FQGTGA. This clone was detected once. How the authors handled the data: For nucleated cells, counts were estimated from reference gene primer amplification. Produced via immunoSEQ multiplex PCR; TCRdb's table is partial and in-frame only. V and J calls plus clone size are reproduced from that table; the DNA served to infer D and trimming. The table shows about 100,000 clones, with 55% to 75% occurring only once. The specimen was peripheral blood. The source is a woman aged 40 to 50 with acute or convalescent COVID-19. The chain carries TRBV7-3 and TRBJ2-2; the D gene is possibly TRBD2 (6 bases). The CDR3 sequence: CASSRDLNTGELFF. CDR3 sequence (DNA): TGTGCCAGCAGCCGGGACTTGAACACCGGGGAGCTGTTTTTT.